The sequence of this TCR beta chain was determined in a study of CXCR3-negative and CXCR3-positive naive CD8 T cells. This clonotype is medium-sized by frequency. CDR3 length: 15 amino acids. The TRB cDNA libraries were prepared by 5' RACE with UMI labels. TCRdb reworked the 5' RACE reads into one entry per CDR3 protein, no DNA. The sample features some 8,700 distinct CDR3 sequences, with 1% to 1.4% in its top ten. Input material: naive CXCR3- CD8+ T cells from blood. Subset described: CD45RO-CCR7+CD27+CD95- naive CD8+ T cells lacking CXCR3 (TNR3-). The source of this sequence is a human donor in good health. Some clones in this sample may be carry-over from other donors' samples. The chain joins TRBV12-3 or TRBV12-4 to TRBJ2-3; no DNA is available, so the TRBD1 call from TCRdb remains unchecked. CDR3 loop: CASGFSGTTTDTQYF.